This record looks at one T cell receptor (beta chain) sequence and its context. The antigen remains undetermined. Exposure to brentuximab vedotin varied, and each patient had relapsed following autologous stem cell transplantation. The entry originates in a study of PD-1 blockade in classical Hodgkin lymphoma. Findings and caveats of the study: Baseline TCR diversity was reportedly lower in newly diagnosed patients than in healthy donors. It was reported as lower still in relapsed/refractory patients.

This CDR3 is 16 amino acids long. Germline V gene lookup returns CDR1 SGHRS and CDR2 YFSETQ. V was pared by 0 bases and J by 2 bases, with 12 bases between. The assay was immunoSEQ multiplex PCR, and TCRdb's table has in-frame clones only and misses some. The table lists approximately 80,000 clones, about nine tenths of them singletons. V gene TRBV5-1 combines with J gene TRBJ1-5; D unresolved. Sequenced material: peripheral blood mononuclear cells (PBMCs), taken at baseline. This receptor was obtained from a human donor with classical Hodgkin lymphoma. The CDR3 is CASSLDPTGGNQPQHF. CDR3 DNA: TGCGCCAGCAGCTTGGACCCCACGGGAGGCAATCAGCCCCAGCATTTT.